This passage covers 19 T cell receptor beta chains from one sample sequenced in a study of CD8+ T cells in alopecia areata. Following extraction, RNA underwent reverse transcription to cDNA, which served as the sequencing template. Produced via immunoSEQ multiplex PCR; TCRdb's table is partial and in-frame only. Found here are about 64,000 clones, 35% to 55% of them singletons; the top ten hold around 20%. As for treatment: oral pan-JAK inhibitor, 5-10 mg twice daily. The material was CD8+ T cells sorted from blood, obtained at approximately week 39, from a patient treated with tofacitinib. The receptors were sampled from a human donor with alopecia areata.

This chain connects TRBV30 to TRBJ2-1; D unclear. In germline, CDR1 is GTSNPN, CDR2 SVGIG (reference sequence). CDR3 length: 15 residues. V lost 3 bases, J lost 0 bases, and 12 bases lay in between. CDR3 amino acids: CAWSPFFSSYNEQFF. For the CDR3, the DNA is TGTGCCTGGAGCCCATTTTTTAGCTCCTACAATGAGCAGTTCTTC.

This chain links TRBV9 with TRBJ1-2, with TRBD1 as a possible D gene (5 bases). Per germline, CDR1 SGDLS and CDR2 YYNGEE. Trimming removed 3 bases at V and 4 bases at J, with 19 bases between. The CDR3 has 16 residues. CDR3 sequence (DNA): TGTGCCAGCAGCGAGGGGACGGAAAGGGATTCCTATGGCTACACCTTC. Translating it yields CASSEGTERDSYGYTF.

This clone was detected a few times. The CDR3 DNA sequence: TGTGCCAGTAGTATTGAGGGCTACAATGAGCAGTTCTTC. Encoded protein: CASSIEGYNEQFF. V usage is TRBV19 and J usage is TRBJ2-1, with a weak D call TRBD2 (5 bases). The CDR3 is 13 residues long. The V end lost 3 bases, the J end lost 3 bases, and 6 bases lay between the germline ends. The germline gives CDR1 LNHDA, CDR2 SQIVND (reference sequence).

V is TRBV4-3 and J is TRBJ1-5; D remains ambiguous. In germline, CDR1 is LGHNA, CDR2 YSLEER. CDR3 size: 14 residues. V dropped 0 bases and J dropped 1 base, with 4 bases sitting between them. The CDR3 protein is CASSQDRSNQPQHF. The CDR3 region has the DNA TGCGCCAGCAGCCAAGACAGGAGCAATCAGCCCCAGCATTTT.

In this sample, this clone turned up many times. V is TRBV6-4 and J is TRBJ2-3; 9 nucleotides match TRBD2. Losses at the gene ends were 2 bases for V and 6 bases for J; bases not matched to a gene: 6. The CDR3 spans 15 residues. Germline V gene sequence: CDR1 MRHNA, CDR2 SNTAGT. CDR3 region: CASSDRLAGSDTQYF. The CDR3 DNA reads TGTGCCAGCAGTGACCGCCTAGCGGGGTCCGATACGCAGTATTTT.

The V call is TRBV7-3, the J call TRBJ2-7, with TRBD1 identical over 8 bases. V was clipped by 9 bases and J by 6 bases; unmatched bases: 7. This CDR3 contains 12 residues. From germline, CDR1 is SGHTA and CDR2 FQGTGA. The CDR3 here is CARPGQGPEQYF. The CDR3 DNA reads as TGTGCCAGACCAGGACAGGGACCCGAGCAGTACTTC.

The rearrangement uses TRBV5-5 and TRBJ2-1; 7 positions agree with TRBD2. The germline V gene encodes CDR1 SGHKS and CDR2 YYEKEE (reference sequence). The V and J ends lost 4 bases and 9 bases, in that order; junction bases with no gene match: 4. This CDR3 comprises 12 residues. CDR3 amino acids: CASSLWGGEQFF. The DNA for the CDR3 is TGTGCCAGCAGCCTCTGGGGGGGTGAGCAGTTCTTC.

This clone was counted a few times. V is TRBV4-1 and J is TRBJ1-1; D might be TRBD1 (5 bases). Trimming shortened V by 4 bases and J by 4 bases, and 19 bases separated the two germline ends. Germline CDR1 and CDR2: MGHRA and YSYEKL. CDR3 length: 16 residues. The CDR3 DNA follows: TGCGCCAGCAGCCTGACCCCAGGGAATAAGGGCACTGAAGCTTTCTTT. Its protein is CASSLTPGNKGTEAFF.

The chain carries TRBV29-1 and TRBJ1-1; 9 bases are a match to TRBD1. CDR1 is SQVTM, CDR2 ANQGSEA, per germline. The CDR3 contains 12 residues. Trimming cost V 6 bases and J 7 bases; bases outside gene matches: 6. The DNA of the CDR3 is TGCAGCGTGCCGGGACAGGGCAATGAAGCTTTCTTT. It is translated as CSVPGQGNEAFF.

The chain joins TRBV6-4 to TRBJ1-1, with D hard to call. The CDR3 runs to 14 residues. The germline V gene has CDR1 MRHNA and CDR2 SNTAGT. With 4 bases removed from V and 0 bases from J, the gap between germline ends came to 9 bases. In DNA form, the CDR3 reads TGTGCCAGCAGTGCTGAGGGTGTGAACACTGAAGCTTTCTTT. This gives the protein CASSAEGVNTEAFF.

This clone appeared a few times. As DNA, the CDR3 is TGCGCCAGCAGCCAAGAACTACAAGACAGTTTCGGCTACTCTGGGGCCAACGTCCTGACTTTC. Its protein is CASSQELQDSFGYSGANVLTF. The rearrangement uses TRBV4-3 and TRBJ2-6; D may be TRBD1 (5 bases). CDR1 is LGHNA, CDR2 YSLEER, per germline. V lost 0 bases to trimming and J lost 0 bases, with 21 bases between them. The CDR3 contains 21 residues.

The chain is built from TRBV28 and TRBJ2-7; the D gene is possibly TRBD2 (5 bases). Germline V gives CDR1 MDHEN, CDR2 SYDVKM. V was shortened by 1 base and J by 3 bases, with 7 bases between the two germline ends. There are 13 residues in the CDR3. CDR3 DNA: TGTGCCAGCAGTTTATACGGGATCTACGAGCAGTACTTC. This translates into CASSLYGIYEQYF. The variable domain in full, with the rest retrieved from reference TRBV28 and TRBJ2-7, is DVKVTQSSRYLVKRTGEKVFLECVQDMDHENMFWYRQDPGLGLRLIYFSYDVKMKEKGDIPEGYSVSREKKERFSLILESASTNQTSMYLCASSLYGIYEQYFGPGTRLTVT.

The V call is TRBV9, the J call TRBJ2-1; D possibly uses TRBD1 or TRBD2 (5 bases each). The CDR3 is 16 residues long. CDR1 is SGDLS and CDR2 is YYNGEE in the germline V gene. Trimming removed 0 bases from V and 3 bases from J, with 13 bases in between. The DNA for the CDR3 is TGTGCCAGCAGCGTAGGTGGGGGTTTACTCTACAATGAGCAGTTCTTC. It encodes CASSVGGGLLYNEQFF.

V is TRBV7-9 and J is TRBJ1-5, with D perhaps matching TRBD1 (5 bases). The CDR3 length is 15 residues. Germline CDR1 SEHNR, CDR2 FQNEAQ (reference sequence). Trimming removed 1 base from V and 1 base from J, with 8 bases in between. This chain's CDR3 is CASSLEGLSNQPQHF. CDR3 sequence (DNA): TGTGCCAGCAGCTTAGAGGGGCTGAGCAATCAGCCCCAGCATTTT.

The table lists this clone with a few counts. The gene calls are TRBV9 and TRBJ1-1; 8 bases align to TRBD1. The trim removed 0 bases at V and 0 bases at J, leaving 4 bases unmatched. CDR3 length: 16 residues. Germline V lookup: CDR1 SGDLS, CDR2 YYNGEE. The CDR3 DNA reads as TGTGCCAGCAGCGTAGGGGGACAGGCGCTGAACACTGAAGCTTTCTTT. This sequence encodes CASSVGGQALNTEAFF.

The chain has TRBV9 and TRBJ1-1; 8 bases are shared with TRBD1. Germline V lookup: CDR1 SGDLS, CDR2 YYNGEE. The CDR3 has 15 amino acids. The V gene end was trimmed by 2 bases and the J gene end by 1 base; junction bases not matched to a gene: 4. The CDR3 DNA sequence: TGTGCCAGCAGCGTGGCAGGGGGCTGGAACACTGAAGCTTTCTTT. Encoded protein: CASSVAGGWNTEAFF.

CDR3 nucleotide sequence: TGTGCCAGCAGCTCCCTCCCGGAGTTGGAGTTCTTC. Residues: CASSSLPELEFF. This chain uses TRBV7-9 with TRBJ2-1; D is undetermined. Trimming pared 4 bases from V and 14 bases from J, leaving 15 bases between. This CDR3 spans 12 amino acids. The germline CDR1 and CDR2 sequences are SEHNR and FQNEAQ (reference sequence).

This chain connects TRBV13 to TRBJ2-7; the D is unclear. The CDR3 loop spans 13 amino acids. Germline CDR1 and CDR2: PRHDT and FYEKMQ (reference sequence). With 0 bases removed from V and 4 bases from J, the gap between germline ends came to 7 bases. CDR3 bases: TGTGCCAGCAGCTTAGGGCAACCGTACGAGCAGTACTTC. It translates to CASSLGQPYEQYF.

This chain connects TRBV6-1 to TRBJ1-5, with a possible D match to TRBD1 (5 bases). Looked up from germline, CDR1 is MNHNS and CDR2 is SASEGT. Deletions cut 0 bases from V and 0 bases from J, with 12 bases between. CDR3 length: 17 residues. CDR3 DNA: TGTGCCAGCAGTGAAGCGAGGGGACCGTATAGCAATCAGCCCCAGCATTTT. It translates to CASSEARGPYSNQPQHF.